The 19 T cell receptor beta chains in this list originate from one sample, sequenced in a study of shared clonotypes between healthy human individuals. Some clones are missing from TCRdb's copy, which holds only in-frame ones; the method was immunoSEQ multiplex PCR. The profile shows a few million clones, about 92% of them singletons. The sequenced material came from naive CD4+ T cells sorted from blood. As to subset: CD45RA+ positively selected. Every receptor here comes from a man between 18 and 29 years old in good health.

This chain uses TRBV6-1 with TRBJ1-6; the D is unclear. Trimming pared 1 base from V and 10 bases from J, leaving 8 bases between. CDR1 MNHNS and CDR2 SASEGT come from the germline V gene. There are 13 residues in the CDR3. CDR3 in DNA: TGTGCCAGCAGTGAAGGGATTCTCTCACCCCTCCACTTT. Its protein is CASSEGILSPLHF.

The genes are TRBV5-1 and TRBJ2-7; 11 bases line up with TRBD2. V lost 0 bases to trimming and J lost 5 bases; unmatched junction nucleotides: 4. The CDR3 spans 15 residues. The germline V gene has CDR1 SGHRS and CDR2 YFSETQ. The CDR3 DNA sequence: TGCGCCAGCAGCTTGGAACTAGCGGGAGCCCACGAGCAGTACTTC. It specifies CASSLELAGAHEQYF.

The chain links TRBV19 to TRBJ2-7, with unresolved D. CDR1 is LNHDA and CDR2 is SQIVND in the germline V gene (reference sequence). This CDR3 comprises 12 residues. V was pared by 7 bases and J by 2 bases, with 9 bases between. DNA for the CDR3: TGTGCCAGTATGTCCCCAGCCTACGAGCAGTACTTC. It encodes CASMSPAYEQYF.

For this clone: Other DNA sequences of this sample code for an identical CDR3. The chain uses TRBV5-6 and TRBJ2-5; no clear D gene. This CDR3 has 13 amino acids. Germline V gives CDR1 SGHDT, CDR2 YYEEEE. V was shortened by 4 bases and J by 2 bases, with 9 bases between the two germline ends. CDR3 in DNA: TGTGCCAGCAGCCTAGGCGGACAAGAGACCCAGTACTTC. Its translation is CASSLGGQETQYF.

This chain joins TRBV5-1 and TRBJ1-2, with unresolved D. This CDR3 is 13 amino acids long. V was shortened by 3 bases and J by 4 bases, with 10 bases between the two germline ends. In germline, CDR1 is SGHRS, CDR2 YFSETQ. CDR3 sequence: CASSSGGFYGYTF. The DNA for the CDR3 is TGCGCCAGCAGCTCTGGAGGGTTCTATGGCTACACCTTC.

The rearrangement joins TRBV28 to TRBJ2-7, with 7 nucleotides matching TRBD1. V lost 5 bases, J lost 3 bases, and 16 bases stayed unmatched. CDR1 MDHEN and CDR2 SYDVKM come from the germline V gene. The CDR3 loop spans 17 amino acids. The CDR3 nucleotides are TGTGCCAGCAGTCCAGGCCGCTGGGGACAGCCAGACTACGAGCAGTACTTC. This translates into CASSPGRWGQPDYEQYF.

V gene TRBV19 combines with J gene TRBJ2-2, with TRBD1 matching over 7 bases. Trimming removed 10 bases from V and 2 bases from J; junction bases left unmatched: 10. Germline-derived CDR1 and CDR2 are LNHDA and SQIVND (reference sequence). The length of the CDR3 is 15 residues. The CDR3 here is CAITPGQINTGELFF. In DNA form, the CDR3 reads TGTGCCATTACACCGGGACAGATAAACACCGGGGAGCTGTTTTTT.

CDR3 DNA sequence: TGTGCCAGTGGACAGGGGCCCGCTAGCTCCTACGAGCAGTACTTC. Translated, it gives CASGQGPASSYEQYF. This chain joins TRBV6-6 and TRBJ2-7; 9 bases line up with TRBD1. This CDR3 has 15 amino acids. Per germline, CDR1 MNHNY and CDR2 SVGAGI (reference sequence). Trimming cost V 9 bases and J 0 bases; bases outside gene matches: 9.

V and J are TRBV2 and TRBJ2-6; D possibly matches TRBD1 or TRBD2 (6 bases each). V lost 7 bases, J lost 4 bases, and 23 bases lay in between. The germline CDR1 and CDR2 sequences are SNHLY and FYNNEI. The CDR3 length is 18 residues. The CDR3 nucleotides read TGTGCCAGCACCGCCGAGGTCTTAGGGGGGTCCGGGGCCAACGTCCTGACTTTC. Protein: CASTAEVLGGSGANVLTF.

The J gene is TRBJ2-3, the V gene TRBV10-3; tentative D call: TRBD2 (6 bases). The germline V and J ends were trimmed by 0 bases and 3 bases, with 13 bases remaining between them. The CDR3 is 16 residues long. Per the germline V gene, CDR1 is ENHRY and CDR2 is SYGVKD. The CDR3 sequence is CAISESGGLRTDTQYF. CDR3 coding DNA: TGTGCCATCAGTGAGTCTGGGGGACTGAGGACAGATACGCAGTATTTT.

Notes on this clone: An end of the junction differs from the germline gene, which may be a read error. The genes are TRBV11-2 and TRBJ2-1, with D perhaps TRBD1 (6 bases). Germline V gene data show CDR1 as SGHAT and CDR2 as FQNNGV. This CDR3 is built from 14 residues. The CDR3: CASSFSTGPTSRVF. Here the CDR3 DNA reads TGTGCCAGCAGCTTCTCGACAGGACCGACGAGCAGGGTCTTC.

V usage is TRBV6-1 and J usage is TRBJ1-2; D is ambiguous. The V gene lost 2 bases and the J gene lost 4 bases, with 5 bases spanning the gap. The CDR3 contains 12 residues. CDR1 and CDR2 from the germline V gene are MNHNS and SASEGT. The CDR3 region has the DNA TGTGCCAGCAGTGAAATATTCTATGGCTACACCTTC. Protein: CASSEIFYGYTF.

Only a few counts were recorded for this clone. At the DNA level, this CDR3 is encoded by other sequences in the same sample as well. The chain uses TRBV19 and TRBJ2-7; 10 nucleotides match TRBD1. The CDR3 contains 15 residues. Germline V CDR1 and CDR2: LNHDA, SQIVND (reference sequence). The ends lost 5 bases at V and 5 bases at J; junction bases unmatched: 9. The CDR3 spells CASSPRDRGLDEQYF. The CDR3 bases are TGTGCCAGTAGTCCCCGGGACAGGGGCCTTGACGAGCAGTACTTC. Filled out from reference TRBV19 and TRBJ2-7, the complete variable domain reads DGGITQSPKYLFRKEGQNVTLSCEQNLNHDAMYWYRQDPGQGLRLIYYSQIVNDFQKGDIAEGYSVSREKKESFPLTVTSAQKNPTAFYLCASSPRDRGLDEQYFGPGTRLTVT.

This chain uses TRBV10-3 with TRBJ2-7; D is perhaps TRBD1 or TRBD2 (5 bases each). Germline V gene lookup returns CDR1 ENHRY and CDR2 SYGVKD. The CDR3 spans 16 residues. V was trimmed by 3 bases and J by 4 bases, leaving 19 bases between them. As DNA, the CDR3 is TGTGCCATCAGTGATCCCAGCCGACAGCGGTTATACGAGCAGTACTTC. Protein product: CAISDPSRQRLYEQYF.

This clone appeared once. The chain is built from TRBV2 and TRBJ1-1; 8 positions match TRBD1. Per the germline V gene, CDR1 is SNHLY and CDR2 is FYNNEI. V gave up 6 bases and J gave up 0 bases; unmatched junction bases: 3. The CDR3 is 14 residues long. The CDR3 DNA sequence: TGTGCCAGCAGCCCAGGGGGCCTGAACACTGAAGCTTTCTTT. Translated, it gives CASSPGGLNTEAFF.

The CDR3 protein is CASSYSFRGPYEQYF. For the CDR3, the DNA is TGTGCCAGCAGTTACTCGTTTAGGGGGCCCTACGAGCAGTACTTC. The genes are TRBV6-5 and TRBJ2-7; TRBD1 agrees at 7 bases. There are 15 residues in the CDR3. Germline V gene lookup returns CDR1 MNHEY and CDR2 SVGAGI. The junction had 4 bases not matched to a gene; V was cut back by 0 bases and J by 2 bases.

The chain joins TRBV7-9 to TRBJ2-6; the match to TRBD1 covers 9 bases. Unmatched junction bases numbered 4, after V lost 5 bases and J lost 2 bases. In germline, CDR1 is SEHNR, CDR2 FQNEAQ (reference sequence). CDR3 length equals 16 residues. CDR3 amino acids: CASSQTGGAGANVLTF. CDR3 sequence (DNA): TGTGCCAGCAGCCAAACAGGGGGCGCTGGGGCCAACGTCCTGACTTTC. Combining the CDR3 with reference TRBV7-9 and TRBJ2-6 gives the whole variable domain DTGVSQNPRHKITKRGQNVTFRCDPISEHNRLYWYRQTLGQGPEFLTYFQNEAQLEKSRLLSDRFSAERPKGSFSTLEIQRTEQGDSAMYLCASSQTGGAGANVLTFGAGSRLTVL.

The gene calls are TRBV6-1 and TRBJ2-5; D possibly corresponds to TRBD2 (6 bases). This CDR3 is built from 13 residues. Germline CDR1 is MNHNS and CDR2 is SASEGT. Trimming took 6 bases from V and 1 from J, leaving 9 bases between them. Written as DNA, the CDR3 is TGTGCCAGCAGGCGGAGGGGCCAAGAGACCCAGTACTTC. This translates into CASRRRGQETQYF.

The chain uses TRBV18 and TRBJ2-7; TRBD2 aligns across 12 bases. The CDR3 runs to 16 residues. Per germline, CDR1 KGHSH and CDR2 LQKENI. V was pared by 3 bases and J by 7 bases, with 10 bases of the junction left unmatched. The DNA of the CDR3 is TGTGCCAGCTCACCGACGACTAGCGGGGGCATGGGGGAGCAGTACTTC. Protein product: CASSPTTSGGMGEQYF.